The rows below give T cell receptor beta chains drawn from one sample of a study of blood T cell repertoires in COVID-19. Using immunoSEQ multiplex PCR, the repertoire was profiled, and TCRdb retains in-frame clones only, with some absent. The sample lists over 150,000 clones, roughly 83% occurring once. Material: peripheral blood. These receptors all come from a woman aged 60-75 years with acute or convalescent COVID-19. CDR3s include the opening cysteine and the closing phenylalanine or tryptophan. D genes are given only for firm matches. Clone size appears in some rows only: once, few, many, or a class for an expanded clone.

cdr3_length,d_call,clone_size,j_call,v_call,cdr3_aa,cdr3_nt
12,NA,once,TRBJ1-1,TRBV12-3/TRBV12-4,CASSWSWTEAFF,TGTGCCAGCAGTTGGAGTTGGACTGAAGCTTTCTTT
17,TRBD1,NA,TRBJ1-4,TRBV4-1,CASSSAWGQGYGEKLFF,TGCGCCAGCAGCTCGGCGTGGGGACAGGGCTATGGAGAAAAACTGTTTTTT
14,NA,NA,TRBJ1-2,TRBV6-5,CASSYSFENYGYTF,TGTGCCAGCAGTTACTCGTTCGAGAACTATGGCTACACCTTC
14,TRBD1,NA,TRBJ2-2,TRBV6-4,CASRPGGNTGELFF,TGTGCCAGCCGGCCAGGGGGGAACACCGGGGAGCTGTTTTTT
14,NA,NA,TRBJ1-1,TRBV5-5,CASSYGQSNTEAFF,TGTGCCAGCAGCTATGGACAGTCGAACACTGAAGCTTTCTTT
14,TRBD2,NA,TRBJ2-5,TRBV9,CASSVAPGGETQYF,TGTGCCAGCAGCGTAGCTCCCGGGGGGGAGACCCAGTACTTC
13,TRBD1,NA,TRBJ1-5,TRBV5-1,CASRTGDGQPQHF,TGCGCCAGCCGGACAGGGGACGGTCAGCCCCAGCATTTT
15,TRBD1,NA,TRBJ2-2,TRBV5-6,CASSFTNRGAGELFF,TGTGCCAGCAGCTTCACCAACAGGGGGGCCGGGGAGCTGTTTTTT
16,TRBD2,NA,TRBJ2-5,TRBV9,CASSPRVAGGQETQYF,TGTGCCAGCAGCCCCCGGGTAGCGGGGGGTCAAGAGACCCAGTACTTC
14,NA,NA,TRBJ2-1,TRBV6-5,CASGVGGQYNEQFF,TGTGCCAGTGGGGTGGGCGGACAATACAATGAGCAGTTCTTC
15,TRBD1,NA,TRBJ2-5,TRBV5-5,CASSLNVGQRETQYF,TGTGCCAGCAGCTTGAATGTGGGACAGCGGGAGACCCAGTACTTC
13,NA,NA,TRBJ2-3,TRBV10-1,CASSEDFLDTQYF,TGCGCCAGCAGTGAGGACTTCTTAGATACGCAGTATTTT
14,TRBD1,NA,TRBJ2-3,TRBV7-2,CASSFTGGADTQYF,TGTGCCAGCAGCTTTACAGGGGGCGCAGATACGCAGTATTTT
14,TRBD1,NA,TRBJ1-2,TRBV6-4,CASSVDRDLGGYTF,TGTGCCAGCAGTGTCGACAGGGATCTAGGCGGCTACACCTTC
16,TRBD1,NA,TRBJ1-1,TRBV4-1,CASSQRTGNLATEAFF,TGCGCCAGCAGCCAGCGGACAGGCAATTTGGCCACTGAAGCTTTCTTT
16,TRBD1,NA,TRBJ1-1,TRBV7-8,CASSLDRGGLRAEAFF,TGTGCCAGCAGCTTGGACAGGGGAGGGTTAAGGGCTGAAGCTTTCTTT
15,NA,NA,TRBJ1-3,TRBV30,CAWSAWGPPPGTIYF,TGTGCCTGGAGTGCTTGGGGCCCCCCACCCGGGACCATATATTTT
17,TRBD1,NA,TRBJ2-4,TRBV3-1/TRBV3-2,CASSPGTGLIAKNIQYF,TGTGCCAGCAGCCCTGGGACAGGGTTGATAGCCAAAAACATTCAGTACTTC
14,TRBD1,NA,TRBJ2-3,TRBV5-6,CASSAGTGMDTQYF,TGTGCCAGCAGCGCCGGGACAGGGATGGATACGCAGTATTTT